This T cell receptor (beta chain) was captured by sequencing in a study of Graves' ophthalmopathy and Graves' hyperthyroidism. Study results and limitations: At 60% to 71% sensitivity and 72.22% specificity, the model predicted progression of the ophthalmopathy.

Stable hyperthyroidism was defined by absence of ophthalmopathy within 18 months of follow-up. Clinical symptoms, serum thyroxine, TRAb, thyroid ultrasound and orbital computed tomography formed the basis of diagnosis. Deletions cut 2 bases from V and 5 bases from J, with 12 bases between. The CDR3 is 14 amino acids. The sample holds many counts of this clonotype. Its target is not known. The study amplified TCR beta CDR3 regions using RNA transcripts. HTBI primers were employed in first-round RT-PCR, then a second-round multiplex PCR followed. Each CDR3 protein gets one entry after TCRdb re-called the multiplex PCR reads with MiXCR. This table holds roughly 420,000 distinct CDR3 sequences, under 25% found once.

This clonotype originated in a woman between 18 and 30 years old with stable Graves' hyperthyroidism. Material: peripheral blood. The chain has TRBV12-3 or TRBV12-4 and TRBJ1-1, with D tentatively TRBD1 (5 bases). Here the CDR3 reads CASSLQGTRTEAFF. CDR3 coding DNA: TGTGCCAGCAGTTTACAGGGTACACGAACTGAAGCTTTCTTT.